Listed below are T cell receptor beta chains from one sample, sequenced in a study of blood T cell repertoires in COVID-19. Assay used: immunoSEQ multiplex PCR; TCRdb lists only in-frame clones, some missing. The data show 220,000 or so clones, with 89% seen just once and under 7.5% held by the top ten. The sample taken for sequencing was peripheral blood. These receptors all stem from a man aged 55 to 70 who had recovered from COVID-19. Both conserved end residues are part of each CDR3. D genes are given only for firm matches.

cdr3_aa d_call j_call v_call
CASSLGNGGEQYF - TRBJ2-7 TRBV12-3/TRBV12-4
CSTHGRGQGDTEAFF TRBD1 TRBJ1-1 TRBV29-1
CASSTDTVPNTGELFF - TRBJ2-2 TRBV18
CASSLDRNYGYTF - TRBJ1-2 TRBV5-4
CASSSDRATDTQYF TRBD1 TRBJ2-3 TRBV7-9
CASSPRTGGGSGELFF TRBD1 TRBJ2-2 TRBV9
CASSGGSIHHTF - TRBJ1-2 TRBV2
CASSSPGGQAYEQYF TRBD1 TRBJ2-7 TRBV28
CASSEGRQGLGSEAFF TRBD1 TRBJ1-1 TRBV2
CASSPDYSTGELFF - TRBJ2-2 TRBV7-3
CASSQGGVRNTEAFF - TRBJ1-1 TRBV7-3
CASSPGTPSSYEQYF - TRBJ2-7 TRBV19
CASSVIQGAEAFF - TRBJ1-1 TRBV5-1
CASKDRQNSPLHF - TRBJ1-6 TRBV19
CASSLALLAGGFTDTQYF TRBD2 TRBJ2-3 TRBV5-1
CASRSQGVYGYTF - TRBJ1-2 TRBV19
CASSSRNAGNGNQYF - TRBJ2-5 TRBV3-1/TRBV3-2
CASSSLTSREQYF TRBD2 TRBJ2-7 TRBV7-9
CASSTGRLAGAQETQYF TRBD2 TRBJ2-5 TRBV5-1
CASSLGGSRYEQYF TRBD2 TRBJ2-7 TRBV7-2
CASSLPETGTYGYTF TRBD1 TRBJ1-2 TRBV6-5
CASSPTTGNTGELFF - TRBJ2-2 TRBV18